These 21 T cell receptor beta chains came from one sample sequenced in a study of identical twins. Using its own MiXCR run on the 5' RACE reads, TCRdb lists one record per CDR3 protein. The table includes 210,000 or so distinct CDR3 sequences, around 8% detected once. The same specimen was also included in a second study, on yellow fever vaccine responses in identical twins.

The specimen sequenced was memory (CD45RO+) T cells sorted from blood. All receptors derive from a woman aged 18-35 years in good health.

The chain carries TRBV5-1 and TRBJ2-5; TRBD2 agrees at 8 bases. V gave up 1 base and J gave up 4 bases; unmatched junction bases: 3. This CDR3 contains 14 residues. Per the germline V gene, CDR1 is SGHRS and CDR2 is YFSETQ. CDR3 amino acids: CASSLSAGGETQYF. The CDR3 coding sequence is TGCGCCAGCAGCTTGTCCGCGGGGGGAGAGACCCAGTACTTC.

There are a few counts of this clonotype. V gene TRBV20-1 combines with J gene TRBJ1-5, with a possible D match to TRBD1 (5 bases). The ends were cut back, 3 bases at V and 5 bases at J, with 11 bases in the middle. Germline lookup yields CDR1 DFQATT and CDR2 SNEGSKA (reference sequence). The CDR3 is 13 amino acids. CDR3 in DNA: TGCAGTGCTAGCGGGGGTGGGGATCAGCCCCAGCATTTT. Translated: CSASGGGDQPQHF.

This clonotype was found many times. This chain links TRBV29-1 with TRBJ2-7; TRBD1 is a possible D gene (6 bases). The V and J ends lost 1 base and 6 bases respectively, with 16 bases between them. Germline-derived CDR1 and CDR2 are SQVTM and ANQGSEA. The CDR3 spans 14 residues. Written as DNA, the CDR3 is TGCAGCGTTGAAGGCCCGGGGCAGGGGTTCGAGCAGTACTTC. Amino acids: CSVEGPGQGFEQYF.

Many counts were recorded for this clonotype. The V and J genes are TRBV5-6 and TRBJ2-5, with 9 bases lining up with TRBD1. The trim removed 0 bases at V and 5 bases at J, leaving 8 bases unmatched. CDR1 SGHDT and CDR2 YYEEEE come from the germline V gene. The CDR3 spans 16 residues. CDR3 region: CASSLVPQGARETQYF. CDR3 nucleotides: TGTGCCAGCAGCTTGGTGCCACAGGGGGCGCGGGAGACCCAGTACTTC.

Many counts were recorded for this clonotype. The chain links TRBV12-3 or TRBV12-4 to TRBJ1-1; tentative D call: TRBD1 (5 bases). The CDR3 totals 12 residues. The ends were cut back, 2 bases at V and 10 bases at J, with 11 bases in the middle. CDR3 sequence reads: CASSLTQGGAFF. CDR3 DNA sequence: TGTGCCAGCAGTTTAACGCAGGGCGGAGCTTTCTTT.

This clonotype was observed once. The chain links TRBV9 to TRBJ2-6; 10 bases agree with TRBD1. The V segment lost 2 bases and the J segment 3 bases; nucleotides outside the gene matches: 5. Per germline, CDR1 SGDLS and CDR2 YYNGEE. The CDR3 is 17 amino acids. The CDR3 DNA reads TGTGCCAGCAGCGTCCGGGACAGGGGTTTTGGGGCCAACGTCCTGACTTTC. This translates into CASSVRDRGFGANVLTF.

The genes are TRBV12-3 or TRBV12-4 and TRBJ2-2, with D hard to call. V was shortened by 1 base and J by 6 bases, with 6 bases between the two germline ends. The CDR3 runs to 13 residues. CDR3 DNA sequence: TGTGCCAGCAGTTTAGGGGATTCCGGGGAGCTGTTTTTT. Amino acids: CASSLGDSGELFF.

There are many counts of this clonotype. V gene TRBV7-2 combines with J gene TRBJ2-3; D may correspond to TRBD1 or TRBD2 (5 bases each). This CDR3 is built from 14 residues. V dropped 2 bases and J dropped 8 bases, with 14 bases sitting between them. Looked up from germline, CDR1 is SGHTA and CDR2 is FQGNSA. The CDR3 region is CASSLLPGQGTQYF. The CDR3 region has the DNA TGTGCCAGCAGCTTACTGCCGGGGCAGGGTACGCAGTATTTT.

This clonotype came up a few times. J is TRBJ1-1 and V is TRBV14; D is unresolved. In germline, CDR1 is SGHDN, CDR2 FVKESK. Trimming cost V 0 bases and J 9 bases, with 8 bases left between them. The CDR3 is made up of 12 amino acids. The CDR3 spells CASSQDREKAFF. The CDR3 region has the DNA TGTGCCAGCAGCCAAGACAGAGAAAAAGCTTTCTTT.

In this sample, this clonotype turned up many times. The chain links TRBV25-1 to TRBJ2-7; D is ambiguous. CDR3 length equals 14 residues. V lost 8 bases to trimming and J lost 6 bases, with 20 bases between them. Germline CDR1 is MGHDK and CDR2 is SYGVNS. The CDR3 loop is CASAIDPITSEQYF. The DNA for the CDR3 is TGTGCCAGCGCTATAGACCCTATTACCTCCGAGCAGTACTTC.

This clonotype appeared many times. The genes are TRBV19 and TRBJ2-7; TRBD1 aligns across 8 bases. V was clipped by 10 bases and J by 5 bases; unmatched bases: 16. Germline CDR1 and CDR2: LNHDA and SQIVND (reference sequence). This CDR3 has 15 amino acids. CDR3 sequence reads: CATSNRGTGGDEQYF. The DNA of the CDR3 is TGTGCCACCTCCAACCGAGGGACAGGAGGAGACGAGCAGTACTTC.

This clonotype was observed many times. This chain connects TRBV20-1 to TRBJ2-5, with 11 positions matching TRBD2. Germline trimming cut 5 bases from V and 2 bases from J; bases unmatched to any gene: 7. Germline-derived CDR1 and CDR2 are DFQATT and SNEGSKA (reference sequence). CDR3 size: 15 residues. CDR3 DNA sequence: TGCAGTGCTCCCCCTAGCGGGGGGAAACAAGAGACCCAGTACTTC. It is translated as CSAPPSGGKQETQYF.

This clonotype has a handful of counts. The V call is TRBV20-1, the J call TRBJ1-3, with 7 nucleotides matching TRBD1. V lost 0 bases, J lost 0 bases, and 5 bases stayed unmatched. Germline V gene data show CDR1 as DFQATT and CDR2 as SNEGSKA (reference sequence). This CDR3 has 16 residues. In nucleotides, the CDR3 is TGCAGTGCTAGAGACCCAGGACAGGACTCTGGAAACACCATATATTTT. Amino acid sequence: CSARDPGQDSGNTIYF.

In its sample, this clonotype was seen a few times. J is TRBJ2-7 and V is TRBV24-1; 7 nucleotides match TRBD2. After removal of 4 bases from V and 0 bases from J, the junction contained 11 bases not matched to a gene. The V gene's germline CDR1 is KGHDR and CDR2 SFDVKD. This CDR3 region has 17 residues. The DNA of the CDR3 is TGTGCCACCAGTGACCCAGGAAAGGCGGGGGACTCCTACGAGCAGTACTTC. Residues: CATSDPGKAGDSYEQYF.

This chain connects TRBV27 to TRBJ2-4; D perhaps matches TRBD1 (6 bases). Germline V gene sequence: CDR1 MNHEY, CDR2 SMNVEV (reference sequence). This CDR3 spans 16 amino acids. Trimming removed 3 bases from V and 2 bases from J, with 14 bases in between. The CDR3, as DNA: TGTGCCAGCAGTTTCGGACAGTTAGGCCCCAAAAACATTCAGTACTTC. Translation gives CASSFGQLGPKNIQYF.

This chain uses TRBV2 with TRBJ2-5; D remains ambiguous. Germline V CDR1 and CDR2: SNHLY, FYNNEI. CDR3 length equals 10 residues. Trimming cost V 2 bases and J 12 bases, with 7 bases left between them. CDR3 nucleotides: TGTGCCAGCAGTGAATTTGGAAAGTACTTC. This gives the protein CASSEFGKYF.

This clonotype was recorded at least ten times. The gene calls are TRBV5-1 and TRBJ2-5; a weak D match, TRBD2 (7 bases). Trimming pared 2 bases from V and 3 bases from J, leaving 14 bases between. The CDR3 spans 15 residues. The germline CDR1 and CDR2 sequences are SGHRS and YFSETQ. CDR3 in DNA: TGCGCCAGCAGCTTCCGGGGGGCGCAAGAAGAGACCCAGTACTTC. Translation gives CASSFRGAQEETQYF.

This clonotype was counted ten times or more. The chain uses TRBV6-2 or TRBV6-3 and TRBJ2-7, with 10 bases fitting TRBD2. The germline V gene has CDR1 MNHEY and CDR2 SVGEGT. The CDR3 runs 16 residues. V gave up 2 bases and J gave up 0 bases; unmatched junction bases: 4. CDR3 region: CASSYETSGFSYEQYF. The CDR3 nucleotides are TGTGCCAGCAGTTACGAGACTAGCGGGTTCTCCTACGAGCAGTACTTC.

This clonotype was seen a few times. The rearrangement joins TRBV18 to TRBJ2-7; no definite D call. The CDR3 consists of 13 residues. The germline gives CDR1 KGHSH, CDR2 LQKENI. Trimming took off 4 bases at V and 3 bases at J, with 10 bases between the two ends. CDR3 DNA sequence: TGTGCCAGCTCACTAGGGCAGGTCTACGAGCAGTACTTC. Encoded protein: CASSLGQVYEQYF.

This clonotype turned up a few times. The rearrangement links TRBV20-1 to TRBJ2-7; maybe TRBD1 (7 bases). V was pared by 2 bases and J by 4 bases, with 18 bases between. The CDR3 is made up of 15 amino acids. Germline V CDR1 and CDR2: DFQATT, SNEGSKA (reference sequence). CDR3 loop: CSARPGTSRGYEQYF. CDR3 in DNA: TGCAGTGCTAGACCTGGGACTTCCAGGGGGTACGAGCAGTACTTC.

The chain uses TRBV2 and TRBJ2-1, with 9 positions matching TRBD2. Germline V CDR1 and CDR2: SNHLY, FYNNEI. The CDR3 consists of 15 residues. V lost 2 bases and J lost 7; bases outside the gene matches: 6. The CDR3 reads CASSELAGTNNEQFF. The CDR3 region has the DNA TGTGCCAGCAGTGAACTAGCGGGGACAAATAATGAGCAGTTCTTC.